This section outlines one T cell receptor (beta chain) sequence together with its context. Libraries were prepared by immunoSEQ multiplex PCR; TCRdb keeps only in-frame clonotypes and omits some of them. The sample consists of 110,000 to 150,000 clones, roughly 90% of them appearing once. This sample is drawn from a study of T cell responses to AZD1222 COVID-19 vaccine. Germline V CDR1 and CDR2: MDHEN, SYDVKM. The CDR3 is 12 amino acids. The V gene lost 2 bases and the J gene lost 9 bases, with 8 bases spanning the gap. Specimen: peripheral blood, collected on day 0 of AZD1222 vaccination. The chain joins TRBV28 to TRBJ1-5; D is unresolved. This clonotype was sampled from an adult in good health. The CDR3 bases are TGTGCCAGCAGTTTAGAGGTGGGGCCCCAGCATTTT. This sequence encodes CASSLEVGPQHF.